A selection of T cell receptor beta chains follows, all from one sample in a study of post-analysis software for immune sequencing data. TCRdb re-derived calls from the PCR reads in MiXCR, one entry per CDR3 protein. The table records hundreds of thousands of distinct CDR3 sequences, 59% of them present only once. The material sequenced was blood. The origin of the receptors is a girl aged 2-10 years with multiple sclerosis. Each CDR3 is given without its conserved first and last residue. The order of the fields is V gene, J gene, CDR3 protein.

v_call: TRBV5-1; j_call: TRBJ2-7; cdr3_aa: ARGIPGVEQY
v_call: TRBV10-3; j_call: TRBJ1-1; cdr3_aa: ATGPGTGTDAF
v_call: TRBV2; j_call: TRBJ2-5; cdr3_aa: ASIKTDEETQY
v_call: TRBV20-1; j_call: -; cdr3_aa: SASSEQETQY
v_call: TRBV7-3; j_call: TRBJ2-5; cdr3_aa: ASSPTNDRASGETQY
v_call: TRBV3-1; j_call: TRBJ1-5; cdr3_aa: ASSQEGAVDQPQH
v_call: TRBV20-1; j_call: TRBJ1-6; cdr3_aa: SARGTENSPLH
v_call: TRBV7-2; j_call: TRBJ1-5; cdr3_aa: ASSLGWAQPQH
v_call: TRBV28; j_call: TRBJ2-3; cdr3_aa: ASRSSADTQY
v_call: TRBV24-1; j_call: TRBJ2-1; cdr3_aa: ATSPGLQVGNEQF
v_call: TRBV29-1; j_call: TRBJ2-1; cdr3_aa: SVEDGLSDEQF
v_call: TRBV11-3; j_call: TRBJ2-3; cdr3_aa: ASSFETPSATQY
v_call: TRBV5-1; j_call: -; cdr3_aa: ASSGNSGTLNIQY
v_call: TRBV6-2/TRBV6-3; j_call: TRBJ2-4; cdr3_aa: ASRRASGSVRY
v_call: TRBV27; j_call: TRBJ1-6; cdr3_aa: ASSLDYGGSPLH
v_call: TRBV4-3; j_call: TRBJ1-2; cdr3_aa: ASSQGIRTSYYGYT
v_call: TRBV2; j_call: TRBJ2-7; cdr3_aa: ASSRLAGGSYEQY
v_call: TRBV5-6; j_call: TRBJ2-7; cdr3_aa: ASSVRSSGGRQY
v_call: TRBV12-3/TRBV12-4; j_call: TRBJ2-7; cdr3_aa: ASILQGASYEQY
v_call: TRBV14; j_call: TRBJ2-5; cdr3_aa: ASSQATGVMGETQY
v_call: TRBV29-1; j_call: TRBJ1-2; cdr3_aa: SVVPGHYGYT
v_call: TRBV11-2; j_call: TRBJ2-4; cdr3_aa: ASSTGGPRAKNIQY
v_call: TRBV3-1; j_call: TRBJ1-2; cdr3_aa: ASSQTGGTSNYGYT
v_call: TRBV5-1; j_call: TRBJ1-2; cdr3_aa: ASSPTTVIHYGYT
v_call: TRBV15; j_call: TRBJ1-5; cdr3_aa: ATSREKDSLNQPQH
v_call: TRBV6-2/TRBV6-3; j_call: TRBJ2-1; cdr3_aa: ASSYPGLYNEQF
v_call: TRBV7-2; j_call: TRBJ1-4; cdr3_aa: ASSLARQGGEKLF
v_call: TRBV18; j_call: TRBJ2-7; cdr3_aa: ASSPLPGDTYEQY
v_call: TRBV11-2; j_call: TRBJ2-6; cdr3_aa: ASSLGTGRTGANVLT
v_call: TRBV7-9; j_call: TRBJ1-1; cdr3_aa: ASRQVGTEAF
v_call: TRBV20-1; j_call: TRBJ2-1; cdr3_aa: SARHPGASGPFSYNEQF
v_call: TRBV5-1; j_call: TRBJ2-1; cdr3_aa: ASSLEPALYNEQF
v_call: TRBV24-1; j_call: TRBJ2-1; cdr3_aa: ATSDPSGRIAPYDEQF
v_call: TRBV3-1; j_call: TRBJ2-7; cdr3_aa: ASSQMPQAAYEQY
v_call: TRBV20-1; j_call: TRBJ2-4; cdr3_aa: SAGRDKNIQY
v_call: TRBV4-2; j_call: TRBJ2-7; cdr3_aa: AGSRDRGYEQY
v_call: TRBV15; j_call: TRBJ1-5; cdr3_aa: ATSSLRGGLEPQH
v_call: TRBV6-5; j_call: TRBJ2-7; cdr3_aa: ASSPGQGFPYEQY
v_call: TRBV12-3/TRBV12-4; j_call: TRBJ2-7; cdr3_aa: ASSSPSGGDYRAYEQY
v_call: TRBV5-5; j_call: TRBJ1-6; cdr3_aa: ASSALGTPPLH
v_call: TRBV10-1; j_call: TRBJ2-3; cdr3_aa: ASSEAARGADTQY
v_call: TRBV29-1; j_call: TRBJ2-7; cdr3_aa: SVVRQGTGSYEQY
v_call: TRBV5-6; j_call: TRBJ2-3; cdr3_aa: ASSRRTSGRVQDTQY
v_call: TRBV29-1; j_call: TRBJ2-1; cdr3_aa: SVGRDVRYEQF